The clone carrying this TCR beta chain was observed a handful of times. TCRdb recomputed calls from the RT-PCR reads with MiXCR, one row per CDR3 protein. The sample carries tens of thousands of distinct CDR3 sequences, roughly 30% recorded once. These data belong to a study of patients and donors after allogeneic stem cell transplantation. The CDR3 runs to 15 residues. Germline assignment: CDR1 SGDLS and CDR2 YYNGEE. The V and J ends lost 0 bases and 8 bases, in that order; junction bases with no gene match: 6. The clonotype was recovered from a human donor who was either an allogeneic HSCT recipient or a stem cell or donor lymphocyte infusion donor (not recorded which). It is not recorded whose cells these are; they may come from a transplant donor. The specimen was blood, either unsorted or a sorted T cell fraction (not recorded which). The V gene is TRBV9, the J gene TRBJ1-4, with 8 bases aligning to TRBD1. DNA of the CDR3: TGTGCCAGCAGCGTAGAGACAGGGGAGTACGAAAAACTGTTTTTT. This sequence encodes CASSVETGEYEKLFF.